One and the same sample provided the 6 T cell receptor beta chains below, sequenced in a study of early T cells in non-severe SARS-CoV-2 infection. Each CDR3 protein is one row after TCRdb ran MiXCR on the 5' RACE reads. The repertoire holds about 56,000 distinct CDR3 sequences, under 12% seen once, with approximately 6.5% in the top ten. The sequenced material came from whole blood. The receptor set was obtained from an adult who was a healthcare worker with PCR-confirmed SARS-CoV-2 infection or an uninfected control (not recorded which).

This clonotype showed up many times. This chain uses TRBV5-1 with TRBJ2-5; tentative D call: TRBD1 (6 bases). The CDR3 runs 15 residues. Trimming stripped 4 bases from V and 1 base from J, with 14 bases between. Germline V CDR1 and CDR2: SGHRS, YFSETQ. This CDR3 is CASSNDYRVQETQYF. DNA of the CDR3: TGCGCCAGCAGCAACGATTACAGGGTCCAAGAGACCCAGTACTTC.

The chain couples TRBV3-1 to TRBJ1-2; weak D call: TRBD1 (5 bases). Trimming removed 5 bases from V and 8 bases from J, with 12 bases in between. The CDR3 is 12 amino acids. Germline lookup yields CDR1 LGHDT and CDR2 YNNKEL (reference sequence). This CDR3 reads CASSGGRRGYTF. The CDR3 DNA follows: TGTGCCAGCAGCGGGGGACGCCGGGGCTACACCTTC.

The chain couples TRBV6-4 to TRBJ1-2; possible D gene TRBD1, 5 bases. The germline V gene encodes CDR1 MRHNA and CDR2 SNTAGT. CDR3 length equals 12 residues. Trimming left V 7 bases short and J 3 bases short, with 9 bases between. For the CDR3, the DNA is TGTGCCAGCACTGGGACGGACTATGGCTACACCTTC. It is translated as CASTGTDYGYTF.

This clonotype was observed at least ten times. The chain combines TRBV19 with TRBJ2-5; possible D gene TRBD1, 6 bases. Per the germline V gene, CDR1 is LNHDA and CDR2 is SQIVND (reference sequence). The CDR3 sequence is 16 residues long. The V end was cut by 6 bases, the J end by 2 bases, with 19 bases between. The DNA of the CDR3 is TGTGCCAGTAGCCACCCTGTAGGGGGAACTCAAGAGACCCAGTACTTC. Amino acids: CASSHPVGGTQETQYF. The entire variable domain, with the rest obtained from reference TRBV19 and TRBJ2-5, is as follows: DGGITQSPKYLFRKEGQNVTLSCEQNLNHDAMYWYRQDPGQGLRLIYYSQIVNDFQKGDIAEGYSVSREKKESFPLTVTSAQKNPTAFYLCASSHPVGGTQETQYFGPGTRLLVL.

V is TRBV4-3 and J is TRBJ2-7, with TRBD1 identical over 7 bases. V lost 0 bases, J lost 3 bases, and 5 bases stayed unmatched. The CDR3 spans 15 residues. Germline V gene sequence: CDR1 LGHNA, CDR2 YSLEER. The CDR3 DNA reads TGCGCCAGCAGCCAAGATACCCACAGGGGCTACGAGCAGTACTTC. Amino acids: CASSQDTHRGYEQYF.

This clonotype appeared many times. The genes are TRBV7-2 and TRBJ2-2; TRBD2 matches 13 bases. The length of the CDR3 is 16 residues. Germline CDR1 reads SGHTA; CDR2 reads FQGNSA. V was pared by 6 bases and J by 5 bases, with 6 bases of the junction left unmatched. CDR3: CASRAGTSGITGELFF. The CDR3 DNA follows: TGTGCCAGCAGGGCCGGGACTAGCGGGATAACCGGGGAGCTGTTTTTT. The complete variable domain, with remaining parts taken from reference TRBV7-2 and TRBJ2-2, reads GAGVSQSPSNKVTEKGKDVELRCDPISGHTALYWYRQSLGQGLEFLIYFQGNSAPDKSGLPSDRFSAERTGGSVSTLTIQRTQQEDSAVYLCASRAGTSGITGELFFGEGSRLTVL.